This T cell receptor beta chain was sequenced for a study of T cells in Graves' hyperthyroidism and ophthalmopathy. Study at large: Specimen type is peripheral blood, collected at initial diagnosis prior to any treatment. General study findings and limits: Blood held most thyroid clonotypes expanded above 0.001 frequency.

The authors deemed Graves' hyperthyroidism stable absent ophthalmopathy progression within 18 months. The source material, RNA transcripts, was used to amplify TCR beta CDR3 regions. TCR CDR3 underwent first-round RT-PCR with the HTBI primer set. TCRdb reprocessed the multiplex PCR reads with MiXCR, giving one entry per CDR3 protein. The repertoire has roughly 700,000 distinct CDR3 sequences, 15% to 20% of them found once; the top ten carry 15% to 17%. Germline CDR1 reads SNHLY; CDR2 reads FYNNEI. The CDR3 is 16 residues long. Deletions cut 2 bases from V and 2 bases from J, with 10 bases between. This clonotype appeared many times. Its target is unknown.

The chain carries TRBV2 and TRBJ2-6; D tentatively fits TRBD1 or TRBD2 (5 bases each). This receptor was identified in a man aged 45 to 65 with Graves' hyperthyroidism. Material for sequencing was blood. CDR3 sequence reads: CASSEQGVAGANVLTF. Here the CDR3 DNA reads TGTGCCAGCAGTGAACAGGGAGTGGCTGGGGCCAACGTCCTGACTTTC.